A single sample is the source of the 29 T cell receptor beta chains below, sequenced in a study of control samples from healthy donors and cancer patients. Profiling relied on immunoSEQ multiplex PCR, and the TCRdb table lists in-frame clones only, not all of them. The profile shows 160,000 or so clones, around 90% of them singletons. The sequencing sample was made of blood. Receptor source: a woman in her twenties or thirties in good health.

This clone was picked up one time. This chain uses TRBV15 with TRBJ2-3; 10 bases are a match to TRBD2. V shed 1 base, J shed 5 bases, and the junction held 6 bases outside the gene matches. CDR1 is LNHNV and CDR2 is YYDKDF in the germline V gene (reference sequence). CDR3 length: 16 amino acids. CDR3: CATSRVLAGARDTQYF. The CDR3 nucleotides are TGTGCCACCAGCAGAGTTCTAGCGGGAGCTAGAGATACGCAGTATTTT.

The V and J genes are TRBV18 and TRBJ2-5; D is unclear. The CDR3 extends over 13 amino acids. The V and J ends lost 0 bases and 2 bases respectively, with 4 bases between them. Per germline, CDR1 KGHSH and CDR2 LQKENI. DNA of the CDR3: TGTGCCAGCTCACCACCCTATCAAGAGACCCAGTACTTC. It yields the protein CASSPPYQETQYF.

This rearrangement joins TRBV5-4 to TRBJ2-7; no clear D. The ends were cut back, 1 base at V and 4 bases at J, with 6 bases in the middle. CDR3 length equals 12 residues. Germline CDR1 is SGHNT and CDR2 is YYREEE (reference sequence). Here the CDR3 DNA reads TGTGCCAGCAGCTTGCCCGGGTACGAGCAGTACTTC. The encoded protein is CASSLPGYEQYF.

The rearrangement links TRBV28 to TRBJ1-2; possible D gene TRBD1, 6 bases. Trimming took 4 bases from V and 5 from J, leaving 17 bases between them. Germline values: CDR1 MDHEN, CDR2 SYDVKM. The CDR3 is 15 amino acids. CDR3 DNA: TGTGCCAGCAGTTCGCCCGACAGGCAGGGGTATGGCTACACCTTC. Translated: CASSSPDRQGYGYTF.

This clone was observed a single time. The V and J genes are TRBV9 and TRBJ2-1; no reliable D call. Germline assignment: CDR1 SGDLS and CDR2 YYNGEE. This CDR3 spans 14 amino acids. V lost 0 bases to trimming and J lost 3 bases, with 7 bases between them. CDR3 in DNA: TGTGCCAGCAGCGTAGGTGACAACTACAATGAGCAGTTCTTC. It encodes CASSVGDNYNEQFF.

The chain has TRBV5-4 and TRBJ2-2; D may be TRBD1 or TRBD2 (6 bases each). Germline V gene sequence: CDR1 SGHNT, CDR2 YYREEE (reference sequence). With 9 bases removed from V and 3 bases from J, the gap between germline ends came to 24 bases. The CDR3 is 17 amino acids. DNA of the CDR3: TGTGCCACACATAGTGGTGGGGGGCCGGGGTACACCGGGGAGCTGTTTTTT. Residues: CATHSGGGPGYTGELFF. Based on the CDR3 plus reference TRBV5-4 and TRBJ2-2, the full variable domain is ETGVTQSPTHLIKTRGQQVTLRCSSQSGHNTVSWYQQALGQGPQFIFQYYREEENGRGNFPPRFSGLQFPNYSSELNVNALELDDSALYLCATHSGGGPGYTGELFFGEGSRLTVL.

As for this clone: Its ends do not fully match the called genes, so a read error is possible. The chain recombines TRBV7-3 with TRBJ2-2; D possibly matches TRBD1 or TRBD2 (5 bases each). Looked up from germline, CDR1 is SGHTA and CDR2 is FQGTGA. CDR3 length: 17 amino acids. CDR3 sequence reads: CASSRLKGPSEHRGAVF. The CDR3 nucleotides are TGTGCCAGCAGCCGTTTAAAGGGACCGTCGGAACACCGGGGAGCTGTTTTT.

The chain uses TRBV27 and TRBJ1-2; D remains ambiguous. There are 13 residues in the CDR3. Germline CDR1 and CDR2: MNHEY and SMNVEV (reference sequence). The V gene lost 2 bases and the J gene lost 4 bases, with 8 bases spanning the gap. The CDR3 here is CASSLRYSYGYTF. CDR3 nucleotides: TGTGCCAGCAGTTTAAGGTACAGCTATGGCTACACCTTC.

V is TRBV3-1 (or the pseudogene TRBV3-2) and J is TRBJ2-7; 9 bases fit TRBD2. Per the germline V gene, CDR1 is LGHDT and CDR2 is YNNKEL (reference sequence). V trimming: 3 bases; J trimming: 1 base; junction bases outside the gene matches: 10. The CDR3 is 17 residues long. The CDR3 sequence is CASSQALAGKESYEQYF. CDR3 nucleotides: TGTGCCAGCAGCCAGGCGCTAGCGGGAAAAGAATCCTACGAGCAGTACTTC.

J is TRBJ1-5 and V is TRBV2; D not certain. The germline CDR1 and CDR2 sequences are SNHLY and FYNNEI. The CDR3 is 15 amino acids. V was shortened by 7 bases and J by 2 bases, with 15 bases between the two germline ends. The CDR3 DNA reads TGTGCCAGCAAGGTTGGGAGGGCTGGCAATCAGCCCCAGCATTTT. Translation gives CASKVGRAGNQPQHF.

The chain combines TRBV4-1 with TRBJ2-6; D may be TRBD2 (5 bases). The V end lost 3 bases, the J end lost 4 bases, and 16 bases lay between the germline ends. This CDR3 contains 17 residues. Germline V gene sequence: CDR1 MGHRA, CDR2 YSYEKL. The CDR3, as DNA: TGCGCCAGCAGCCAGGCGGACTTCACTACCGGGGCCAACGTCCTGACTTTC. Protein sequence: CASSQADFTTGANVLTF.

The chain employs TRBV15 and TRBJ2-5; 9 nucleotides line up with TRBD1. From germline, CDR1 is LNHNV and CDR2 YYDKDF (reference sequence). The CDR3 is 15 residues long. The V gene end was trimmed by 0 bases and the J gene end by 4 bases; junction bases not matched to a gene: 3. The CDR3 reads CATSRETGGAETQYF. The CDR3 DNA follows: TGTGCCACCAGCAGAGAGACAGGGGGGGCAGAGACCCAGTACTTC.

The chain has TRBV7-2 and TRBJ1-1, with D unclear. From germline, CDR1 is SGHTA and CDR2 FQGNSA. V shed 1 base and J shed 0 bases, with 3 bases lying between them. CDR3 length: 13 amino acids. The CDR3 sequence is CASSLVMNTEAFF. The CDR3 nucleotides are TGTGCCAGCAGCTTAGTTATGAACACTGAAGCTTTCTTT. Variable domain in full (rest from reference TRBV7-2 and TRBJ1-1): GAGVSQSPSNKVTEKGKDVELRCDPISGHTALYWYRQSLGQGLEFLIYFQGNSAPDKSGLPSDRFSAERTGGSVSTLTIQRTQQEDSAVYLCASSLVMNTEAFFGQGTRLTVV.

The chain combines TRBV5-6 with TRBJ2-1; 8 bases fit TRBD2. Trimming cost V 4 bases and J 9 bases; bases outside gene matches: 18. Germline values: CDR1 SGHDT, CDR2 YYEEEE. This CDR3 is built from 17 residues. The CDR3 DNA follows: TGTGCCAGCAGCGCCAAACCGGGACTAGGGTTTCGCGGTGAGCAGTTCTTC. It encodes CASSAKPGLGFRGEQFF.

The V gene is TRBV19, the J gene TRBJ2-6, with 14 bases aligning to TRBD2. The germline V gene has CDR1 LNHDA and CDR2 SQIVND (reference sequence). The V gene end was trimmed by 4 bases and the J gene end by 2 bases; junction bases not matched to a gene: 13. This CDR3 is 21 amino acids long. CDR3 DNA sequence: TGTGCCAGTAGTACTAAGCCCGGGACTAGCGGGAGATGGGCTGGGGCCAACGTCCTGACTTTC. Translated: CASSTKPGTSGRWAGANVLTF.

V and J are TRBV18 and TRBJ2-2; D unresolved. V shed 1 base and J shed 7 bases, with 4 bases lying between them. Germline values: CDR1 KGHSH, CDR2 LQKENI. The CDR3 runs 12 residues. For the CDR3, the DNA is TGTGCCAGCTCACCACTCGGCGGGGAGCTGTTTTTT. Translation gives CASSPLGGELFF.

As regards this clone: The same CDR3 arises from other DNA sequences in this sample as well. This chain links TRBV12-3 or TRBV12-4 with TRBJ1-5, with D uncertain. The CDR3 totals 13 residues. The V and J ends lost 2 bases and 4 bases respectively, with 6 bases between them. The CDR3 DNA reads as TGTGCCAGCAGTTTAAGTGGGAATCAGCCCCAGCATTTT. Residues: CASSLSGNQPQHF.

This sequence joins TRBV7-9 and TRBJ1-5; D is ambiguous. CDR3 length equals 16 residues. V lost 0 bases, J lost 5 bases, and 14 bases lay in between. The germline CDR1 and CDR2 sequences are SEHNR and FQNEAQ (reference sequence). The CDR3 DNA reads as TGTGCCAGCAGCTTAGCGGGCCGGTGGTGGGATCAGCCCCAGCATTTT. Translating gives CASSLAGRWWDQPQHF.

Only one count was recorded for this clone. J is TRBJ2-3 and V is TRBV28; TRBD2 matches at 11 bases. With 5 bases clipped from V and 5 bases from J, the junction kept 6 bases outside the gene matches. Germline V gene data show CDR1 as MDHEN and CDR2 as SYDVKM. This CDR3 is 15 amino acids long. This CDR3 is CASSRGTSGRDTQYF. CDR3 nucleotides: TGTGCCAGCAGTAGAGGGACTAGCGGAAGAGATACGCAGTATTTT.

This chain uses TRBV6-2 or TRBV6-3 with TRBJ2-7, with 9 bases lining up with TRBD1. Trimming cost V 5 bases and J 5 bases; bases outside gene matches: 10. This CDR3 has 15 residues. The germline V gene has CDR1 MNHEY and CDR2 SVGEGT. This CDR3 reads CASSTRGQGFDEQYF. The CDR3 DNA follows: TGTGCCAGCAGTACCAGGGGACAGGGATTCGACGAGCAGTACTTC.

CDR3 DNA sequence: TGTGCCAGCAGTGACCCCTCGGTCACAGATACGCAGTATTTT. Its protein is CASSDPSVTDTQYF. The chain has TRBV25-1 and TRBJ2-3; D is unresolved. V was clipped by 3 bases and J by 2 bases, with 9 bases between them. CDR3 length: 14 residues. Germline values: CDR1 MGHDK, CDR2 SYGVNS.

The J gene is TRBJ1-4, the V gene TRBV4-1; 7 positions agree with TRBD1. This CDR3 has 13 amino acids. The V and J ends lost 4 bases and 8 bases, in that order; junction bases with no gene match: 4. The germline gives CDR1 MGHRA, CDR2 YSYEKL. CDR3 DNA: TGCGCCAGCAGCCCACAGGGGAGGGAAAAACTGTTTTTT. Residues: CASSPQGREKLFF.

This clone was recorded only once. The chain employs TRBV19 and TRBJ1-1, with 7 bases identical to TRBD1. The V segment lost 4 bases and the J segment 0 bases; nucleotides outside the gene matches: 5. This CDR3 is 15 amino acids long. Germline lookup yields CDR1 LNHDA and CDR2 SQIVND (reference sequence). The CDR3 region has the DNA TGTGCCAGTAGTACTAGGACAGGATTGAACACTGAAGCTTTCTTT. Translating gives CASSTRTGLNTEAFF.

V is TRBV18 and J is TRBJ2-3; D is ambiguous. Trimming cost V 2 bases and J 2 bases, with 17 bases left between them. This CDR3 spans 17 amino acids. Germline V CDR1 and CDR2: KGHSH, LQKENI. CDR3 region: CASSPLRADPPTDTQYF. CDR3 sequence (DNA): TGTGCCAGCTCACCATTAAGGGCCGACCCCCCCACAGATACGCAGTATTTT.

The chain employs TRBV6-1 and TRBJ1-5; D gene unclear. In germline, CDR1 is MNHNS, CDR2 SASEGT. The length of the CDR3 is 16 residues. Deletions cut 1 base from V and 7 bases from J, with 17 bases between. As DNA, the CDR3 is TGTGCCAGCAGTGAAGGTTCATGGGGTGTAGGCCAGCCCCAGCATTTT. Translated, it gives CASSEGSWGVGQPQHF.

The chain recombines TRBV28 with TRBJ2-1; 8 nucleotides align to TRBD1. The germline CDR1 and CDR2 sequences are MDHEN and SYDVKM. The trim removed 6 bases at V and 4 bases at J, leaving 11 bases unmatched. The CDR3 length is 16 residues. The CDR3 DNA sequence: TGTGCCAGCAGCACCTCAGGGGGCGCGAGGTACAATGAGCAGTTCTTC. The encoded protein is CASSTSGGARYNEQFF.

The V and J genes are TRBV21-1 and TRBJ2-1; the table's D call TRBD2 went unverified against the DNA. TRBV21-1 is an annotated pseudogene. CDR3 length: 18 amino acids. The CDR3 bases are TGTGCCAGCAGCACGGGGTCTAGCGGGAGTAGATTCCACAATGAGCAGTTCTTC. Residues: CASSTGSSGSRFHNEQFF.

The chain links TRBV4-1 to TRBJ2-2, with D possibly being TRBD1 (6 bases). V lost 0 bases and J 0 bases, leaving 14 bases between the germline ends. In germline, CDR1 is MGHRA, CDR2 YSYEKL. CDR3 length: 18 amino acids. The CDR3 sequence is CASSQDSGQRTNTGELFF. CDR3 coding DNA: TGCGCCAGCAGCCAAGATAGTGGACAGAGAACGAACACCGGGGAGCTGTTTTTT.

This rearrangement joins TRBV20-1 to TRBJ2-7; no clear D. V was shortened by 3 bases and J by 5 bases, with 8 bases between the two germline ends. CDR3 length equals 11 residues. Germline-derived CDR1 and CDR2 are DFQATT and SNEGSKA (reference sequence). The CDR3 DNA follows: TGCAGTGCTAGGGTGCACGACGAGCAGTACTTC. Its translation is CSARVHDEQYF.